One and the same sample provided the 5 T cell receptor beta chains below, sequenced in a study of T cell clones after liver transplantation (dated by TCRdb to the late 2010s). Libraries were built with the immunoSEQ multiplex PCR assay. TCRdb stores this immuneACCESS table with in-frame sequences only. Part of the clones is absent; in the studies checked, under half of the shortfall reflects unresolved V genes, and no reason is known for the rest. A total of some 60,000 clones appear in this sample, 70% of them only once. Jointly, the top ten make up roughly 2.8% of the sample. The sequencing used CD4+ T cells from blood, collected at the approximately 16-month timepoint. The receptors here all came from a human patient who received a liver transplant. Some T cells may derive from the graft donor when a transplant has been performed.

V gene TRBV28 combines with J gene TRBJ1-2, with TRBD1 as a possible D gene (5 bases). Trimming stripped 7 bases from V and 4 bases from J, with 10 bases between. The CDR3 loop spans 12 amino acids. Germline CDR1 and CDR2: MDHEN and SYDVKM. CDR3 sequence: CASTIQGYGYTF. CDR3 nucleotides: TGTGCCAGCACCATTCAGGGCTATGGCTACACCTTC.

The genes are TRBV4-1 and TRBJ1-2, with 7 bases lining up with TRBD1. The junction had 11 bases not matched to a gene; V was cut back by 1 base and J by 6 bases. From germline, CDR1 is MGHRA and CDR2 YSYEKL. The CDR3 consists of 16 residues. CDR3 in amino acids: CASSQVVRGGIDGYTF. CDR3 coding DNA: TGCGCCAGCAGCCAAGTAGTTCGAGGGGGCATCGATGGCTACACCTTC.

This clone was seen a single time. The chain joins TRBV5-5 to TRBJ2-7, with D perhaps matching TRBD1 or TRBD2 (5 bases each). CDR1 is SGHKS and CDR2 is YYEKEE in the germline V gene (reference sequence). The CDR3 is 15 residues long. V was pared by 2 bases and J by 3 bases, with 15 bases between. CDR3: CASSLSGTNYYEQYF. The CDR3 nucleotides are TGTGCCAGCAGCTTATCCGGGACCAACTACTACGAGCAGTACTTC.

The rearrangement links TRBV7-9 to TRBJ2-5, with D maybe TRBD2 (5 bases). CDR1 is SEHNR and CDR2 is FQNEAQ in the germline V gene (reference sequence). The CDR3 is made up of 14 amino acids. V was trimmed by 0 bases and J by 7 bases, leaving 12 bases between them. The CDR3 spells CASSLAQAAGTQYF. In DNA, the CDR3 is TGTGCCAGCAGCTTAGCCCAAGCGGCTGGGACCCAGTACTTC.

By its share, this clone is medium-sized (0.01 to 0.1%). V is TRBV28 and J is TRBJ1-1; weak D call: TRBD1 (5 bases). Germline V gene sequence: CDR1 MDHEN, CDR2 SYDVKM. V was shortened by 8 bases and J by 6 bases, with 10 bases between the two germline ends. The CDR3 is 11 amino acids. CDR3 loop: CASRGKPEAFF. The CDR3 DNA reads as TGTGCCAGCCGGGGGAAACCTGAAGCTTTCTTT. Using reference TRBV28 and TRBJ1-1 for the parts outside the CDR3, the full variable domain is DVKVTQSSRYLVKRTGEKVFLECVQDMDHENMFWYRQDPGLGLRLIYFSYDVKMKEKGDIPEGYSVSREKKERFSLILESASTNQTSMYLCASRGKPEAFFGQGTRLTVV.